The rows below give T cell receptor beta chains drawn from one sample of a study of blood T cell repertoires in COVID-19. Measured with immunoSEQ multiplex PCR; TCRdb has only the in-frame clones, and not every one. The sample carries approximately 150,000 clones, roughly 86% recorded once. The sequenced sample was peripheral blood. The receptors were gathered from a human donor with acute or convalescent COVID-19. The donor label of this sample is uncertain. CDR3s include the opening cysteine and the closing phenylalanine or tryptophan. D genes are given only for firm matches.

CDR3: CASSVRQGGGNQPQHF
length: 16
J: TRBJ1-5
D: TRBD1
V: TRBV7-2

CDR3: CASSGRHRGGYTF
length: 13
J: TRBJ1-2
D: TRBD1
V: TRBV27

CDR3: CASSLGGQGNQPQHF
length: 15
J: TRBJ1-5
D: NA
V: TRBV5-1

CDR3: CASSPANRGRYGYTF
length: 15
J: TRBJ1-2
D: TRBD1
V: TRBV3-1/TRBV3-2

CDR3: CASSELRGTSGGYEQYF
length: 17
J: TRBJ2-7
D: TRBD2
V: TRBV6-1

CDR3: CASSGSSRVDYGYTF
length: 15
J: TRBJ1-2
D: NA
V: TRBV5-1

CDR3: CSGTGTGGLETQYF
length: 14
J: TRBJ2-5
D: TRBD1
V: TRBV29-1

CDR3: CASSIYTANTEAFF
length: 14
J: TRBJ1-1
D: NA
V: TRBV19

CDR3: CASSLAGGLDSEQFF
length: 15
J: TRBJ2-1
D: TRBD2
V: TRBV5-1

CDR3: CASLRGGGLKEQYF
length: 14
J: TRBJ2-7
D: NA
V: TRBV28

CDR3: CASIGIGQGWLVDTEAFF
length: 18
J: TRBJ1-1
D: TRBD1
V: TRBV2

CDR3: CASSYQGGAEDTQYF
length: 15
J: TRBJ2-3
D: NA
V: TRBV6-2/TRBV6-3

CDR3: CAISEETGEVTEAFF
length: 15
J: TRBJ1-1
D: TRBD1
V: TRBV10-3

CDR3: CASSLRTGGNTGELFF
length: 16
J: TRBJ2-2
D: TRBD1
V: TRBV4-1

CDR3: CASSQDGRGLRSDTQYF
length: 17
J: TRBJ2-3
D: TRBD2
V: TRBV4-1

CDR3: CASSVEADGYTF
length: 12
J: TRBJ1-2
D: NA
V: TRBV9

CDR3: CASSSRTGPTPTNEKLFF
length: 18
J: TRBJ1-4
D: TRBD1
V: TRBV5-1

CDR3: CASSEDRLANYGYTF
length: 15
J: TRBJ1-2
D: NA
V: TRBV6-1

CDR3: CASSSRDRGLVGYTF
length: 15
J: TRBJ1-2
D: TRBD1
V: TRBV19

CDR3: CASSLAPRMKLFF
length: 13
J: TRBJ1-4
D: NA
V: TRBV7-2